One sample yielded the 8 T cell receptor beta chains listed below, sequenced in a study of cytomegalovirus exposure and HLA in healthy donors. PCR amplification relied on 60 Vbeta primers (plus 13 Jbeta primers). Repertoires were generated with immunoSEQ multiplex PCR, while TCRdb's copy carries only in-frame clones and drops some. The table records approximately 150,000 clones, roughly four fifths of them present only once. The sample consisted of PBMCs. Receptor source: a woman aged 40 to 49 in good health and CMV-seronegative.

This sequence joins TRBV2 and TRBJ1-2; 8 bases map to TRBD1. Per germline, CDR1 SNHLY and CDR2 FYNNEI. CDR3 length: 13 amino acids. With 6 bases clipped from V and 9 bases from J, the junction kept 9 bases outside the gene matches. CDR3 coding DNA: TGTGCCAGCAGGACAGGGGCCCGGGCTAGCTACACCTTC. This encodes CASRTGARASYTF.

The chain links TRBV7-2 to TRBJ2-5; TRBD2 agrees at 11 bases. Germline values: CDR1 SGHTA, CDR2 FQGNSA. The CDR3 consists of 16 residues. J gave up 5 bases and V 1 base, and 6 bases lay outside the gene matches. Written as DNA, the CDR3 is TGTGCCAGCAGCTTAGGCACTAGCGGGAGCGGGGAGACCCAGTACTTC. Protein product: CASSLGTSGSGETQYF. Looking up the rest from reference TRBV7-2 and TRBJ2-5 gives the full variable domain: GAGVSQSPSNKVTEKGKDVELRCDPISGHTALYWYRQSLGQGLEFLIYFQGNSAPDKSGLPSDRFSAERTGGSVSTLTIQRTQQEDSAVYLCASSLGTSGSGETQYFGPGTRLLVL.

This chain links TRBV7-2 with TRBJ2-1, with a tentative D call TRBD1 (6 bases). Germline V gene data show CDR1 as SGHTA and CDR2 as FQGNSA. The length of the CDR3 is 15 residues. Trimming took 2 bases from V and 2 from J, leaving 10 bases between them. This CDR3 reads CASSLIQGPYNEQFF. As DNA, the CDR3 is TGTGCCAGCAGCTTAATACAGGGTCCCTACAATGAGCAGTTCTTC.

The chain joins TRBV11-2 to TRBJ1-2, with 10 bases lining up with TRBD1. Germline CDR1 and CDR2: SGHAT and FQNNGV. V trimming: 4 bases; J trimming: 3 bases; junction bases outside the gene matches: 5. The CDR3 covers 15 residues. The CDR3 coding sequence is TGTGCCAGCAGCTCCGGGACAGGGGTTCACTATGGCTACACCTTC. Translation gives CASSSGTGVHYGYTF.

The genes are TRBV2 and TRBJ2-3; possibly TRBD1 for D (6 bases). The CDR3 has 11 amino acids. Germline loops: CDR1 SNHLY, CDR2 FYNNEI. V gave up 5 bases and J gave up 6 bases, with 6 bases separating them. In nucleotides, the CDR3 is TGTGCCAGCAGTCAGGGGGATACGCAGTATTTT. Amino acids: CASSQGDTQYF.

The chain joins TRBV9 to TRBJ2-3, with 12 positions matching TRBD2. This CDR3 has 20 amino acids. V lost 4 bases, J lost 1 base, and 16 bases stayed unmatched. The germline V gene has CDR1 SGDLS and CDR2 YYNGEE. The CDR3 reads CASSPRGTSGLGGGTDTQYF. CDR3 nucleotides: TGTGCCAGCAGCCCCAGGGGGACTAGCGGGCTAGGGGGGGGCACAGATACGCAGTATTTT.

Worth noting for this clone: The junction departs from the called germline gene at one end, perhaps through a read error. V gene TRBV19 combines with J gene TRBJ2-1; TRBD2 agrees at 11 bases. Per germline, CDR1 LNHDA and CDR2 SQIVND (reference sequence). The CDR3 contains 14 residues. CDR3: CASMETSGTNLLVF. The CDR3 DNA sequence: TGTGCCAGTATGGAGACTAGCGGGACTAATTTGCTGGTCTTC.

J is TRBJ2-2 and V is TRBV4-2, with D possibly matching TRBD1 (7 bases). The CDR3 consists of 16 residues. Germline-derived CDR1 and CDR2 are LGHNA and YNFKEQ. V dropped 4 bases and J dropped 4 bases, with 16 bases sitting between them. The CDR3 bases are TGTGCCAGCAGCCGGGAGGTGGCAGGGGGCACCGGGGAGCTGTTTTTT. Its translation: CASSREVAGGTGELFF.